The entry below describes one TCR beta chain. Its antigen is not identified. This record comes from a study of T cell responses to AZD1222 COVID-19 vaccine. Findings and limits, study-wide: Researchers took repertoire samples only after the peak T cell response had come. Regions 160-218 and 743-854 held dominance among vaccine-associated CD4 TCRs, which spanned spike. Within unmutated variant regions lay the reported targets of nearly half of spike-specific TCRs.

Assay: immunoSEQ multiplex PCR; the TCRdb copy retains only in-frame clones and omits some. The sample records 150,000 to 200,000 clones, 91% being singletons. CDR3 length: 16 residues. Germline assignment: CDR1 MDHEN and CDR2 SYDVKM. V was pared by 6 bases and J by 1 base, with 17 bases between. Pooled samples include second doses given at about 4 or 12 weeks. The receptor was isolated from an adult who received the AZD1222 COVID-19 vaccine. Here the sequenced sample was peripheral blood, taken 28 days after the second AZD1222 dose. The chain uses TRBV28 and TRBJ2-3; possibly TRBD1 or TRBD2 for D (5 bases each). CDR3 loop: CASRDEWGSRTDTQYF. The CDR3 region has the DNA TGTGCCAGCAGAGACGAGTGGGGGTCGCGCACAGATACGCAGTATTTT.